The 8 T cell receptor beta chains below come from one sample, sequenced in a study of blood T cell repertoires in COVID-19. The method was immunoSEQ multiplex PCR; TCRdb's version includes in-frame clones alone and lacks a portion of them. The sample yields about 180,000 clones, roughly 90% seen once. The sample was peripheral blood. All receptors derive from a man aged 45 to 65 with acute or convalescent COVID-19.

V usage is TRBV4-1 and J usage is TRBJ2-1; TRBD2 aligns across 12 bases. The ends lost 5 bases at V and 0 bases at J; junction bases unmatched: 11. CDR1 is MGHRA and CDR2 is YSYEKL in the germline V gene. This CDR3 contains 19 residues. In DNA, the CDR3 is TGCGCCAGCAGCAAAGGGCAACTAGCGGGAGGCCCCTCCTACAATGAGCAGTTCTTC. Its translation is CASSKGQLAGGPSYNEQFF.

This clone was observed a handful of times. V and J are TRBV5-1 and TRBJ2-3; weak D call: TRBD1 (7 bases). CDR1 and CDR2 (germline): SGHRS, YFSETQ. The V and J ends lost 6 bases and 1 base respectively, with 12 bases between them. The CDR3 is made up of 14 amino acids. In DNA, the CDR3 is TGCGCCAGCACCAGGGGGGCAGGCACAGATACGCAGTATTTT. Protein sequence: CASTRGAGTDTQYF.

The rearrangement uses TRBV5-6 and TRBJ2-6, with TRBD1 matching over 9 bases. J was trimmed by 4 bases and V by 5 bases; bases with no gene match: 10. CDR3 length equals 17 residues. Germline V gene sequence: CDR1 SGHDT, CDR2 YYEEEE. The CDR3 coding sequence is TGTGCCAGCAGATATGGACAGGGGACATCCGGGGCCAACGTCCTGACTTTC. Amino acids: CASRYGQGTSGANVLTF.

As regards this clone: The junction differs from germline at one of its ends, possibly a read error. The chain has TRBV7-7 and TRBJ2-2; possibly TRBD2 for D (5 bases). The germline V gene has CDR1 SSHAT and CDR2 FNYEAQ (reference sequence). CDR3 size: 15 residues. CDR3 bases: TGTGCTAGCAGCTTAGCGAGTATCCACACCGGGGAGCTGTTTTTT. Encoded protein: CASSLASIHTGELFF.

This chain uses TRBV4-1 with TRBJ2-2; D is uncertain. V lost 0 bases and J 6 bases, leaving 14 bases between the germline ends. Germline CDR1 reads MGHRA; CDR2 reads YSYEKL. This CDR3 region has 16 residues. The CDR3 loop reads CASSQETQQSPGELFF. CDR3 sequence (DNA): TGCGCCAGCAGCCAAGAGACACAACAGTCGCCCGGGGAGCTGTTTTTT.

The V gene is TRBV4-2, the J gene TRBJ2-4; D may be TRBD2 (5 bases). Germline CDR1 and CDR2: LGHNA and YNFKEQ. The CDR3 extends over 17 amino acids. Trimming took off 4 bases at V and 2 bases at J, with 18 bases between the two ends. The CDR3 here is CASSRSLGVGTKNIQYF. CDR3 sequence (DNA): TGTGCCAGCAGCCGCTCCCTCGGGGTTGGAACCAAAAACATTCAGTACTTC.

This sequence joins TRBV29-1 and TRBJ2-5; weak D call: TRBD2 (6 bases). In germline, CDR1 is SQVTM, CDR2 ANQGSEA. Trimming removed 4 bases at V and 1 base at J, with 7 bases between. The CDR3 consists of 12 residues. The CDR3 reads CSVVEGQETQYF. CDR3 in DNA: TGCAGCGTTGTGGAGGGCCAAGAGACCCAGTACTTC.

Here the CDR3 DNA reads TGCAGCGTTGAGCCTATGAAGGACATCGGTAGAGAGACCCAGTACTTC. Protein: CSVEPMKDIGRETQYF. The chain recombines TRBV29-1 with TRBJ2-5, with D possibly TRBD1 on 5 matching bases. The CDR3 runs to 16 residues. V lost 3 bases and J lost 4, with 21 bases in between. The germline CDR1 and CDR2 sequences are SQVTM and ANQGSEA.